The subject of this entry is one T cell receptor (beta chain). CDR1 SGHRS and CDR2 YFSETQ come from the germline V gene. The CDR3 contains 16 residues. V lost 4 bases, J lost 4 bases, and 11 bases stayed unmatched. In the original processing: Reference gene primers were amplified, and this amplification served to estimate nucleated cell counts. Data came from immunoSEQ multiplex PCR; TCRdb stores just in-frame clones and leaves some out. V, J and clone size reflect that table, while D and trimming were determined from the DNA. Here the sample spans 250,000 to 350,000 clones, roughly 88% being singletons. The data derive from a study of blood T cell repertoires in COVID-19. Study at large: Samples representing acute and convalescent COVID-19 were sourced from the United States, Italy and Spain. Sources were T cells, B-cell-depleted T cells, or PBMCs; the material itself was cDNA or gDNA.

This sequence originates from a woman aged 30 to 39 with active or convalescent COVID-19. This chain uses TRBV5-1 with TRBJ1-1; 9 bases map to TRBD1. The sequenced material came from peripheral blood. The CDR3 reads CASSTSGQGKATEAFF. The CDR3 nucleotides are TGCGCCAGCAGCACCTCCGGACAGGGGAAGGCCACTGAAGCTTTCTTT.